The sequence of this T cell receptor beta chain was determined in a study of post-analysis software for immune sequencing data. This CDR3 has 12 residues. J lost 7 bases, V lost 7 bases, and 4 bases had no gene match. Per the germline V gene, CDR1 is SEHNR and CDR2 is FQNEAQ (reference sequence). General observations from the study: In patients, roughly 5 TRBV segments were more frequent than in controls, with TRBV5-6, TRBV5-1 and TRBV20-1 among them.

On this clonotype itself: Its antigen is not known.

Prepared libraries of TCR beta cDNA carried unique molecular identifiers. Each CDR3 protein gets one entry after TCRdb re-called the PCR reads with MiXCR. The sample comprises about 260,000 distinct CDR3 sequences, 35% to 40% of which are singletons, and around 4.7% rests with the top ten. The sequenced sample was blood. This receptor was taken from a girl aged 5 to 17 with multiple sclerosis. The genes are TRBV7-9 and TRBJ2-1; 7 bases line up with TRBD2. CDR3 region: CASNPSGNEQFF. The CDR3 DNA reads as TGTGCCAGCAACCCTAGCGGAAATGAGCAGTTCTTC.